The clone carrying this T cell receptor (beta chain) showed up just a few times. The antigen remains unidentified. TCRdb's table, derived via immunoSEQ multiplex PCR, lists solely in-frame clones and lacks some. Of 200,000 to 250,000 clones listed, roughly 88% are singletons. This sample stems from a study of cytomegalovirus exposure and HLA in healthy donors. Overall study results and limits: For cytomegalovirus status, the classifier reportedly gave diagnoses with high specificity and sensitivity.

The source is a woman aged 18-35 years in good health and CMV-seronegative. The sequencing input was PBMCs.

The CDR3 loop reads CASSQHSLRTQYF. The CDR3, as DNA: TGTGCCAGCAGCCAACACTCCCTTCGGACCCAGTACTTC. The chain recombines TRBV14 with TRBJ2-5; D remains ambiguous. Trimming cost V 2 bases and J 7 bases, with 11 bases left between them. CDR1 and CDR2 (germline): SGHDN, FVKESK. This CDR3 comprises 13 residues. Together with reference TRBV14 and TRBJ2-5, the CDR3 gives the full variable domain: EAGVTQFPSHSVIEKGQTVTLRCDPISGHDNLYWYRRVMGKEIKFLLHFVKESKQDESGMPNNRFLAERTGGTYSTLKVQPAELEDSGVYFCASSQHSLRTQYFGPGTRLLVL.